Presented here are 30 T cell receptor beta chains from one specimen sequenced in a study of blood T cell repertoires in COVID-19. TCRdb keeps only in-frame clones here, not all; method: immunoSEQ multiplex PCR. The data hold around 68,000 clones, with approximately 89% observed a single time. The specimen was peripheral blood. Source of these receptors: a man aged 45 to 65 with active COVID-19.

The rearrangement uses TRBV19 and TRBJ2-1; D gene uncertain. CDR1 LNHDA and CDR2 SQIVND come from the germline V gene (reference sequence). The V end was cut by 5 bases, the J end by 5 bases, with 7 bases between. The CDR3 runs 12 residues. This CDR3 reads CASSSPNNEQFF. DNA for the CDR3: TGTGCCAGTAGTTCCCCTAACAATGAGCAGTTCTTC.

This sequence joins TRBV4-1 and TRBJ2-3; D perhaps matches TRBD1 (5 bases). This CDR3 spans 15 amino acids. Looked up from germline, CDR1 is MGHRA and CDR2 is YSYEKL. V dropped 0 bases and J dropped 4 bases, with 11 bases sitting between them. The CDR3 loop is CASSQDIQGADTQYF. As DNA, the CDR3 is TGCGCCAGCAGCCAAGATATCCAGGGCGCAGATACGCAGTATTTT.

The chain links TRBV12-3 or TRBV12-4 to TRBJ2-2; TRBD1 matches 7 bases. This CDR3 comprises 12 residues. The V gene end was trimmed by 6 bases and the J gene end by 7 bases; junction bases not matched to a gene: 2. The CDR3 spells CASSGQDGELFF. The DNA for the CDR3 is TGTGCCAGCAGCGGACAGGACGGGGAGCTGTTTTTT.

In the case of this clone: At the DNA level, this CDR3 is encoded by other sequences in the same sample as well. This chain connects TRBV4-3 to TRBJ1-2; weak D call: TRBD1 (5 bases). The germline V gene has CDR1 LGHNA and CDR2 YSLEER. V dropped 0 bases and J dropped 2 bases, with 10 bases sitting between them. The CDR3 covers 15 residues. In DNA, the CDR3 is TGCGCCAGCAGCCAAGATCTTGGGGGGAACTATGGCTACACCTTC. It specifies CASSQDLGGNYGYTF.

V and J are TRBV7-6 and TRBJ2-1, with TRBD2 matching 15 bases. V lost 1 base and J lost 0; bases outside the gene matches: 4. The CDR3 is 19 amino acids. Per the germline V gene, CDR1 is SGHVS and CDR2 is FNYEAQ. CDR3 DNA sequence: TGTGCCAGCAGCTTAGTAGGGACTAGCGGGGGGAGCTCCTACAATGAGCAGTTCTTC. This gives the protein CASSLVGTSGGSSYNEQFF.

The CDR3 sequence is CASSGTGAFGANVLTF. The CDR3 nucleotides are TGTGCCAGCAGTGGGACAGGGGCTTTTGGGGCCAACGTCCTGACTTTC. V usage is TRBV2 and J usage is TRBJ2-6; 9 bases align to TRBD1. This CDR3 has 16 residues. The V gene end was trimmed by 4 bases and the J gene end by 3 bases; junction bases not matched to a gene: 4. The germline gives CDR1 SNHLY, CDR2 FYNNEI.

The V call is TRBV7-8, the J call TRBJ2-1, with TRBD2 as a possible D gene (5 bases). Germline CDR1 SGHVS, CDR2 FQNEAQ. The CDR3 covers 15 residues. With 5 bases removed from V and 5 bases from J, the gap between germline ends came to 16 bases. CDR3 sequence: CASSLTWSGNNEQFF. The CDR3 bases are TGTGCCAGCAGCCTCACGTGGTCGGGGAACAATGAGCAGTTCTTC.

The genes are TRBV25-1 and TRBJ2-7, with a possible D match to TRBD1 (6 bases). There are 15 residues in the CDR3. In germline, CDR1 is MGHDK, CDR2 SYGVNS. Trimming removed 1 base at V and 1 base at J, with 11 bases between. The CDR3: CASSELGARSYEQYF. CDR3 DNA sequence: TGTGCCAGCAGTGAATTGGGGGCCCGTTCCTACGAGCAGTACTTC.

V gene TRBV11-2 combines with J gene TRBJ2-5, with 8 bases aligning to TRBD1. The CDR3 extends over 14 amino acids. Germline V gene data show CDR1 as SGHAT and CDR2 as FQNNGV. J gave up 3 bases and V 5 bases, and 5 bases lay outside the gene matches. Here the CDR3 reads CASSHWTGKETQYF. The CDR3 coding sequence is TGTGCCAGCAGCCACTGGACAGGGAAAGAGACCCAGTACTTC.

The chain combines TRBV27 with TRBJ2-5; D might be TRBD2 (5 bases). This CDR3 has 11 residues. Trimming took 5 bases from V and 9 from J, leaving 10 bases between them. In germline, CDR1 is MNHEY, CDR2 SMNVEV (reference sequence). This CDR3 is CASSQGGPQYF. The CDR3, as DNA: TGTGCCAGCAGTCAAGGAGGCCCCCAGTACTTC.

This sequence joins TRBV25-1 and TRBJ2-5, with D maybe TRBD1 (5 bases). The V and J ends lost 5 bases and 4 bases respectively, with 11 bases between them. The V gene's germline CDR1 is MGHDK and CDR2 SYGVNS. This CDR3 is built from 13 residues. Here the CDR3 reads CASSSGARETQYF. The CDR3 region has the DNA TGTGCCAGCAGTAGTGGGGCGCGAGAGACCCAGTACTTC.

This clone appeared a single time. V and J are TRBV6-6 and TRBJ1-4, with 8 bases that match TRBD1. Germline lookup yields CDR1 MNHNY and CDR2 SVGAGI (reference sequence). There are 14 residues in the CDR3. After removal of 7 bases from V and 8 bases from J, the junction contained 9 bases not matched to a gene. CDR3: CASIDRGGGEKLFF. The DNA for the CDR3 is TGTGCCAGCATAGACAGGGGAGGAGGGGAAAAACTGTTTTTT.

The chain recombines TRBV7-8 with TRBJ2-1; possibly TRBD2 for D (6 bases). The germline CDR1 and CDR2 sequences are SGHVS and FQNEAQ. Trimming shortened V by 5 bases and J by 2 bases, and 16 bases separated the two germline ends. The CDR3 loop spans 16 amino acids. This CDR3 reads CASSPRGGGTYNEQFF. In nucleotides, the CDR3 is TGTGCCAGCAGCCCTCGGGGTGGGGGGACCTACAATGAGCAGTTCTTC.

The chain has TRBV2 and TRBJ2-7; TRBD1 agrees at 7 bases. The germline V gene encodes CDR1 SNHLY and CDR2 FYNNEI. V lost 6 bases to trimming and J lost 0 bases; unmatched junction nucleotides: 5. The CDR3 is 14 amino acids. CDR3 region: CASSPAGGSYEQYF. In DNA form, the CDR3 reads TGTGCCAGCAGCCCCGCAGGGGGCTCCTACGAGCAGTACTTC. Full variable domain (remainder filled in from reference TRBV2 and TRBJ2-7): EPEVTQTPSHQVTQMGQEVILRCVPISNHLYFYWYRQILGQKVEFLVSFYNNEISEKSEIFDDQFSVERPDGSNFTLKIRSTKLEDSAMYFCASSPAGGSYEQYFGPGTRLTVT.

The J gene is TRBJ2-5, the V gene TRBV24-1; 9 bases map to TRBD1. After removal of 4 bases from V and 6 bases from J, the junction contained 5 bases not matched to a gene. CDR1 and CDR2 (germline): KGHDR, SFDVKD. The CDR3 is 14 amino acids. The CDR3 protein is CATSDSTGGKTQYF. The CDR3, as DNA: TGTGCCACCAGTGACTCGACAGGGGGGAAGACCCAGTACTTC.

This clone was seen a single time. At one end the junction does not follow the germline gene, possibly because of a read error. V gene TRBV7-2 combines with J gene TRBJ2-3, with D possibly TRBD2 on 6 matching bases. The CDR3 spans 17 residues. CDR1 and CDR2 from the germline V gene are SGHTA and FQGNSA. The CDR3 loop is CASSLVVWGVGTDTQYF. DNA for the CDR3: TGTGCCAGCAGCTTAGTCGTATGGGGGGTCGGCACGGATACGCAGTATTTT.

J is TRBJ2-2 and V is TRBV5-1; D is perhaps TRBD1 (6 bases). This CDR3 is 21 amino acids long. V lost 7 bases and J 5 bases, leaving 36 bases between the germline ends. Germline lookup yields CDR1 SGHRS and CDR2 YFSETQ. The CDR3 coding sequence is TGCGCCAGCTCCACGCGACCATCCCGGAAGGGGGACGATTTGGGTACCGGGGAGCTGTTTTTT. It is translated as CASSTRPSRKGDDLGTGELFF. Looking up the rest from reference TRBV5-1 and TRBJ2-2 gives the full variable domain: KAGVTQTPRYLIKTRGQQVTLSCSPISGHRSVSWYQQTPGQGLQFLFEYFSETQRNKGNFPGRFSGRQFSNSRSEMNVSTLELGDSALYLCASSTRPSRKGDDLGTGELFFGEGSRLTVL.

V gene TRBV28 combines with J gene TRBJ2-3; 9 positions match TRBD1. The CDR3 length is 15 residues. The germline gives CDR1 MDHEN, CDR2 SYDVKM. The junction had 6 bases not matched to a gene; V was cut back by 5 bases and J by 3 bases. The CDR3 reads CASSTPGQGTDTQYF. In DNA form, the CDR3 reads TGTGCCAGCAGTACACCGGGACAGGGAACAGATACGCAGTATTTT. Based on the CDR3 plus reference TRBV28 and TRBJ2-3, the full variable domain is DVKVTQSSRYLVKRTGEKVFLECVQDMDHENMFWYRQDPGLGLRLIYFSYDVKMKEKGDIPEGYSVSREKKERFSLILESASTNQTSMYLCASSTPGQGTDTQYFGPGTRLTVL.

The chain joins TRBV6-5 to TRBJ2-2; D call uncertain. The CDR3 runs 13 residues. Germline V gene sequence: CDR1 MNHEY, CDR2 SVGAGI. Trimming cost V 6 bases and J 4 bases, with 9 bases left between them. The CDR3 reads CASSLPGTGELFF. The CDR3 DNA reads TGTGCCAGCAGCCTGCCGGGCACCGGGGAGCTGTTTTTT.

The chain carries TRBV29-1 and TRBJ2-3; tentative D call: TRBD2 (7 bases). The CDR3 runs 13 residues. V dropped 7 bases and J dropped 4 bases, with 15 bases sitting between them. Germline CDR1 SQVTM, CDR2 ANQGSEA. The CDR3 nucleotides are TGCAGCGCTAGTGTGGGGGGGCCAGATACGCAGTATTTT. The encoded protein is CSASVGGPDTQYF.

This chain joins TRBV7-9 and TRBJ1-1; D uncertain. The germline gives CDR1 SEHNR, CDR2 FQNEAQ (reference sequence). The ends were cut back, 5 bases at V and 10 bases at J, with 17 bases in the middle. The CDR3 is 13 amino acids. The CDR3 loop is CASSPTVGGGAFF. The DNA for the CDR3 is TGTGCCAGCAGCCCCACAGTCGGAGGTGGAGCTTTCTTT. Together with reference TRBV7-9 and TRBJ1-1, the CDR3 gives the full variable domain: DTGVSQNPRHKITKRGQNVTFRCDPISEHNRLYWYRQTLGQGPEFLTYFQNEAQLEKSRLLSDRFSAERPKGSFSTLEIQRTEQGDSAMYLCASSPTVGGGAFFGQGTRLTVV.

The CDR3 sequence is CASSFGTAASVEPLHF. The CDR3 DNA is TGTGCCAGCAGTTTCGGGACTGCGGCGTCTGTGGAGCCCCTCCACTTT. The rearrangement joins TRBV6-5 to TRBJ1-6; D perhaps matches TRBD1 (5 bases). Per the germline V gene, CDR1 is MNHEY and CDR2 is SVGAGI. Trimming took 4 bases from V and 13 from J, leaving 23 bases between them. This CDR3 has 16 amino acids.

The chain joins TRBV3-1 (or the pseudogene TRBV3-2) to TRBJ2-5; 10 positions match TRBD2. With 4 bases clipped from V and 6 bases from J, the junction kept 17 bases outside the gene matches. The germline V gene has CDR1 LGHDT and CDR2 YNNKEL (reference sequence). The CDR3 has 18 amino acids. The CDR3 nucleotides read TGTGCCAGCAGCCCGATAAAGCGGGGGGGAAACAATCCCAAGACCCAGTACTTC. Translating it yields CASSPIKRGGNNPKTQYF.

The V gene is TRBV5-1, the J gene TRBJ2-2; TRBD1 matches at 8 bases. The germline gives CDR1 SGHRS, CDR2 YFSETQ. The CDR3 totals 16 residues. Trimming removed 2 bases from V and 4 bases from J; junction bases left unmatched: 7. Here the CDR3 reads CASSFTTGGVTGELFF. The CDR3 nucleotides read TGCGCCAGCAGCTTTACCACAGGGGGTGTCACCGGGGAGCTGTTTTTT.

This clone was seen a single time. The chain is built from TRBV19 and TRBJ1-6, with 8 nucleotides matching TRBD1. Germline assignment: CDR1 LNHDA and CDR2 SQIVND (reference sequence). The CDR3 has 13 residues. J was trimmed by 14 bases and V by 3 bases; bases with no gene match: 6. The DNA for the CDR3 is TGTGCCAGTAGTATGGGGACAGGCCGTGCCCTCCACTTT. Translated: CASSMGTGRALHF.

The V and J genes are TRBV4-2 and TRBJ2-2; D not certain. Germline V gene sequence: CDR1 LGHNA, CDR2 YNFKEQ. The CDR3 extends over 15 amino acids. V was pared by 0 bases and J by 4 bases, with 9 bases between. The CDR3 loop is CASSQEGYSTGELFF. As DNA, the CDR3 is TGTGCCAGCAGCCAAGAGGGCTACTCCACCGGGGAGCTGTTTTTT.

CDR3 sequence: CASSLDKGAGGYTF. The CDR3, as DNA: TGTGCCAGCAGCTTGGACAAGGGGGCAGGTGGCTACACCTTC. V gene TRBV5-6 combines with J gene TRBJ1-2; the match to TRBD1 covers 7 bases. CDR1 SGHDT and CDR2 YYEEEE come from the germline V gene. V shed 0 bases and J 7 bases; nucleotides not matched to a gene: 6. The CDR3 runs 14 residues.

This chain joins TRBV2 and TRBJ2-5; 11 bases match TRBD2. The CDR3 is 16 amino acids. V dropped 3 bases and J dropped 5; count of bases not matched to a gene: 8. Germline V CDR1 and CDR2: SNHLY, FYNNEI. DNA of the CDR3: TGTGCCAGCAGTGAGGGACTACTAGCGGGGGAGGAGACCCAGTACTTC. Amino acids: CASSEGLLAGEETQYF.

The chain employs TRBV7-8 and TRBJ1-1; 11 nucleotides match TRBD1. The CDR3 contains 17 residues. Per the germline V gene, CDR1 is SGHVS and CDR2 is FQNEAQ. V was clipped by 5 bases and J by 5 bases; unmatched bases: 13. The CDR3: CASSLWTGGAGGTEAFF. As DNA, the CDR3 is TGTGCCAGCAGCCTCTGGACAGGGGGCGCGGGAGGTACTGAAGCTTTCTTT.

The rearrangement links TRBV19 to TRBJ1-5; TRBD1 matches at 10 bases. The V segment lost 1 base and the J segment 0 bases; nucleotides outside the gene matches: 18. Germline V gene data show CDR1 as LNHDA and CDR2 as SQIVND (reference sequence). This CDR3 has 22 residues. The CDR3 is CASSIGDRDRGLYADSNQPQHF. The CDR3 coding sequence is TGTGCCAGTAGTATAGGGGACCGGGACAGGGGATTATATGCGGATAGCAATCAGCCCCAGCATTTT.